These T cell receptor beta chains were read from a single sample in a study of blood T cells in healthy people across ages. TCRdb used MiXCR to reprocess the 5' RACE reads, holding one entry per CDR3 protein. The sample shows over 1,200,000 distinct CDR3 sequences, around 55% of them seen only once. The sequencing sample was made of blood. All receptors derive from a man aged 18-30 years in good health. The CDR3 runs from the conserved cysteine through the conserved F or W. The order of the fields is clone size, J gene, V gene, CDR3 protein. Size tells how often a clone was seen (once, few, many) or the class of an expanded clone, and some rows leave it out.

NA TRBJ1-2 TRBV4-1 CASSQTPGQGNYGYTF
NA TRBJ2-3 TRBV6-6 CASGPTPSTDTQYF
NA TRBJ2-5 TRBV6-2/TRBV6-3 CASSYFTVRQETQYF
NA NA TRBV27 CASTEKGLTPITYEQYF
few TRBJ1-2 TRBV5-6 CATAGTVYYGYTF
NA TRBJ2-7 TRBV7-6 CASSDRDDYYEQYF
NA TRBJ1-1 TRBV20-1 CSARDPGHGLTNTEAFF
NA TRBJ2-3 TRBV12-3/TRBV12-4 CASSLSSADRDKDTQYF
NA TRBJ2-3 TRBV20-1 CSAPTGTRPSTDTQYF
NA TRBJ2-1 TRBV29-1 CSVVGLAGGLYGNEQFF
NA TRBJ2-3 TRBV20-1 CSASSQPAGGTQYF
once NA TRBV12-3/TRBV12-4 CASSPSQGMYEQYF
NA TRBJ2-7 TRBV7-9 CASSHEPTKSYEQYF
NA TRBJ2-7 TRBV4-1 CASSQLGRNSYEQYF
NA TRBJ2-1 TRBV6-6 CASSYKPGGLNNEQFF
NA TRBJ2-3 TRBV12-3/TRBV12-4 CASSSHLMLDTQYF
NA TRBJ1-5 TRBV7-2 CASSLILGRDQPQHF
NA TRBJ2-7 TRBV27 CASSSISDLKGQYF
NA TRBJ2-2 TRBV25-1 CASTQRGGDTGELFF
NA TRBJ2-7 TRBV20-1 CSARGLFTYEQYF
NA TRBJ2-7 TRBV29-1 CSARGLAGGNFDEQYF
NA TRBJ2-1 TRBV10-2 CASTGTGHHEQFF